This T cell receptor beta chain stems from a study of Graves' ophthalmopathy and Graves' hyperthyroidism (dated by TCRdb to the late 2010s). General notes on the study: Peripheral blood was collected before any treatment was given, at the time of initial diagnosis. In total, approximately 130 blood samples were TCR-sequenced: 40 to 45 ophthalmopathy, some 75 hyperthyroidism and roughly 17 hyperthyroidism-to-ophthalmopathy patients. To explore V-J signatures that separate ophthalmopathy from hyperthyroidism, a discovery set of more than 95 patients was enrolled, consisting of 43 with ophthalmopathy and around 60 with stable hyperthyroidism. The study used TCR beta repertoire signatures to distinguish Graves' ophthalmopathy from Graves' hyperthyroidism and to predict progression to ophthalmopathy. The independent validation cohort included under 20 hyperthyroidism patients plus 17 patients who later progressed from hyperthyroidism to ophthalmopathy. Following sample collection, hyperthyroidism patients were given methimazole at a starting dose of 30 mg daily, and ophthalmopathy patients were given high-dose intravenous methylprednisolone. In a handful of hyperthyroidism patients, the T-cell repertoire of thyroid tissue was compared with the T-cell repertoire of blood. The study at large found these results: Sample size was not statistically predetermined, and group allocation was not concealed from the investigators. In validation, the model predicted ophthalmopathy progression with 70.59% sensitivity and approximately 72% specificity; roughly 11 predicted patients were CT-confirmed with GO in a median of approximately six months. In cross-validation, the 13-signature model distinguished ophthalmopathy from stable hyperthyroidism with just over 85% sensitivity and 81% to 82% specificity, while in the test set the corresponding values were roughly 80% and 75%. Most expanded thyroid clonotypes with a frequency above 0.001 also appeared in blood, which suggests that blood repertoires may reflect the immune response in the thyroid.

Ophthalmopathy patients were characterized by moderately to severely active disease, a Clinical Activity Score of at least 3, a NOSPECS grade of at least 4, and a disease duration under 3 months. Anyone with other autoimmune diseases, uncontrolled infections, pregnancy or lactation was excluded from the study. Clinical symptoms, serum thyroxine, TRAb, thyroid ultrasound and orbital computed tomography were used for diagnosis. Using Ficoll-Paque density gradient centrifugation, PBMCs were isolated from 9.5 to 10 ml of fresh peripheral blood. Trizol reagent was used to extract the total RNA, and its quality was then checked on an Agilent 2100 Bioanalyzer. Note on this clonotype: Its antigen has not been determined. No base quality values were provided; no much bigger clone lies one nucleotide off.

V loses 2 bases of germline sequence and J loses 0 bases, and the interval between the two ends is 10 bases. The germline V gene supplies CDR1 MGHRA and CDR2 YSYEKL. Reading from cysteine to phenylalanine, the CDR3 counts 16 amino acids. Solely the CDR3 DNA is kept, with 48 bases framed from the first base. TCR beta CDR3 regions were amplified from RNA transcripts for repertoire sequencing. The first round was an RT-PCR using HTBI primers with the Qiagen OneStep RT-PCR kit, and this first round was followed by a second-round multiplex PCR, then size selection and purification. Sequencing of the libraries was carried out on an Illumina HiSeq2000 in paired-end mode with 100 bp reads. Per the authors' processing: SOAPnuke was used to process the reads, throwing out any read that had adapters, had uncalled bases, had a mean Phred below 15, or lacked an exact constant-primer or identifier match. COPE v1.2.5 was used to merge the high-quality paired reads. Each unique nucleotide sequence was defined as a clonotype, and clonotypes were aligned to IMGT TRB V, D and J references with MiTCR v1.1. Analysis was restricted to V-J combinations with a frequency above 0.0001, which covered over 98% of repertoires. For each V-J combination, a TCR clonal expansion and chaos score was defined as the ratio of F50 clonal expansion to chaos observed in the TCRdist matrix. Features were reduced by Welch's t-statistics and random forest to 10 to 15 V-J combinations, which fed a naive Bayes classifier. The similarity between thyroid and blood repertoires was quantified using the Morisita-Horn index. In-frame beta chains were kept once TCRdb had trimmed the public reads at Q25 with fastp and called clones with MiXCR. Rows are unified per CDR3 protein, each entry keeping the most common DNA and genes. The V and J calls follow TCRdb's processing rather than the paper's. The sample table records almost 750,000 distinct CDR3 sequences; about 44% of these occur just once. The top ten constitute 40% to 55% of the sample.

The sequence was obtained from an adult man with Graves' ophthalmopathy. Specimen: peripheral blood. The chain is made from TRBV4-1 and TRBJ1-4, with the D gene uncertain. The CDR3 region: CASSQLRAATNEKLFF. The DNA sequence is as follows: TGCGCCAGCAGCCAACTGCGCGCTGCAACTAATGAAAAACTGTTTTTT.